This T cell receptor (beta chain) was obtained from a study of T cell changes during pregnancy in multiple sclerosis (dated by TCRdb to between 2019 and 2020). For the wider study: The study examined how the T cell repertoire changed over the course of pregnancy in women with multiple sclerosis.

Remarks on this clone: Its antigen remains undetermined. Base qualities are not provided; no much larger clone lies one nucleotide away.

Libraries were built with the immunoSEQ multiplex PCR assay. Not all clones reach the TCRdb copy of this immuneACCESS table, which keeps in-frame sequences only. Checked studies attribute under half of the gap to unresolved V genes and leave the rest unexplained. This sample comprises about 110,000 clones, roughly nine tenths of them detected only once. The leading ten clones occupy less than 4.5% of the sample. The source was peripheral blood, collected after pregnancy. The receptor was derived from a female donor with multiple sclerosis, enrolled in a pregnancy study.

The CDR3 reads CASSMPTEGTPANNQPQHF. The base sequence is TGTGCCAGCAGCATGCCCACTGAAGGGACACCCGCAAACAATCAGCCCCAGCATTTT. The chain joins TRBV9 to TRBJ1-5; TRBD1 might be the D gene, on 6 matching bases. V loses 4 bases, J loses 3 bases, and the germline ends lie 26 bases apart. CDR1 is given as SGDLS and CDR2 as YYNGEE, both from the germline V gene. The CDR3 sequence holds 19 residues, the cysteine and phenylalanine included. The DNA shown is the 57-base CDR3, in frame from base 1.